These T cell receptor beta chains were read from a single sample in a study of blood T cell repertoires in COVID-19. Data came from immunoSEQ multiplex PCR; TCRdb stores just in-frame clones and leaves some out. The sample includes 450,000 or so clones, around 90% seen only once; the top ten take 0.8% to 1%. Sample: peripheral blood. These receptors came from a man aged 18 to 29 with COVID-19, enrolled during active disease. CDR3s include the opening cysteine and the closing phenylalanine or tryptophan. The order of the fields is D gene, clone size, V gene, J gene, CDR3 protein, CDR3 DNA. The D gene is left open where the match is weak. Part of the rows lack a size; the others show once, few, many or a class for expanded clones.

NA,NA,TRBV5-1,TRBJ1-5,CASSQYTHNDNQPQHF,TGCGCCAGCAGCCAATACACCCACAACGACAATCAGCCCCAGCATTTT
NA,NA,TRBV30,TRBJ2-1,CAWEPENEQFF,TGTGCCTGGGAACCCGAGAATGAGCAGTTCTTC
TRBD1,NA,TRBV7-9,TRBJ2-7,CASSPGTGEKEEQYF,TGTGCCAGCAGCCCGGGGACAGGGGAAAAGGAAGAGCAGTACTTC
TRBD1,NA,TRBV19,TRBJ2-7,CASSFLGTGTYEQYF,TGTGCCAGTAGTTTTCTCGGGACAGGAACCTACGAGCAGTACTTC
NA,NA,TRBV6-5,TRBJ1-6,CASWAGFKNSPLHF,TGTGCCAGCTGGGCAGGGTTTAAGAATTCACCCCTCCACTTT
NA,NA,TRBV6-4,TRBJ2-4,CASSQPMGLRIQYF,TGTGCCAGCAGTCAACCAATGGGACTGCGGATTCAGTACTTC
NA,NA,TRBV7-2,TRBJ2-1,CASSPRGSSYNEQFF,TGTGCCAGCAGTCCTCGGGGGAGCTCCTACAATGAGCAGTTCTTC
NA,NA,TRBV11-3,TRBJ1-1,CASSLVSVSGAFF,TGTGCCAGCAGCTTAGTTTCGGTATCCGGAGCTTTCTTT
NA,NA,TRBV4-1,TRBJ2-7,CASSQEGWEETYEQYF,TGCGCCAGCAGCCAAGAAGGGTGGGAGGAAACCTACGAGCAGTACTTC
TRBD1,NA,TRBV4-1,TRBJ1-2,CASSRYRDRVF,TGCGCCAGCAGCCGTTACCGGGACAGGGTTTTC
NA,NA,TRBV6-4,TRBJ2-7,CASKRLGFCHEQYF,TGTGCCAGTAAAAGACTAGGATTTTGCCACGAGCAGTACTTC
NA,NA,TRBV6-5,TRBJ1-3,CASSQTLTRNTIYF,TGTGCCAGCAGTCAGACGCTGACTCGAAACACCATATATTTT
TRBD1,NA,TRBV18,TRBJ1-5,CASSPATGEQPQHF,TGTGCCAGCTCACCTGCTACAGGGGAACAGCCCCAGCATTTT
TRBD2,NA,TRBV5-5,TRBJ2-1,CASSPRGGVAYNEQFF,TGTGCCAGCAGCCCACGGGGGGGAGTCGCCTACAATGAGCAGTTCTTC
NA,NA,TRBV7-8,TRBJ2-7,CASSLPTYEQYF,TGTGCCAGCAGCCTCCCCACCTACGAGCAGTACTTC
NA,NA,TRBV5-1,TRBJ2-3,CASSLVAGPDTQYF,TGCGCCAGCAGCTTGGTGGCAGGGCCAGATACGCAGTATTTT
NA,NA,TRBV14,TRBJ2-1,CASGRGTYNEQFF,TGTGCCAGCGGACGCGGGACCTACAATGAGCAGTTCTTC
NA,NA,TRBV5-8,TRBJ1-1,CASSFRGKGNTEAFF,TGTGCCAGCAGCTTTAGGGGGAAAGGGAACACTGAAGCTTTCTTT
NA,NA,TRBV29-1,TRBJ2-3,CSVERGRGGRDTQYF,TGCAGCGTTGAACGTGGCAGGGGAGGGAGAGATACGCAGTATTTT
TRBD2,NA,TRBV5-6,TRBJ2-1,CASSLGLAGAYNEQFF,TGTGCCAGCAGCTTGGGCCTAGCGGGGGCCTACAATGAGCAGTTCTTC
NA,NA,TRBV10-3,TRBJ2-1,CAICAGTNNEQFF,TGTGCCATCTGCGCGGGGACCAACAATGAGCAGTTCTTC
NA,NA,TRBV2,TRBJ2-7,CASSESMGGGLFYEQYF,TGTGCCAGCAGTGAGTCCATGGGGGGGGGCTTATTCTACGAGCAGTACTTC
NA,NA,TRBV7-9,TRBJ1-1,CASSPQVNTEAFF,TGTGCCAGCAGCCCACAGGTGAACACTGAAGCTTTCTTT
NA,NA,TRBV6-2/TRBV6-3,TRBJ1-4,CASSSGYRATNEKLFF,TGTGCCAGCAGCTCCGGATACAGAGCAACTAATGAAAAACTGTTTTTT
NA,NA,TRBV6-5,TRBJ2-2,CASSYSRLRAGELFF,TGTGCCAGCAGTTACTCTCGGCTCAGGGCCGGGGAGCTGTTTTTT
TRBD1,NA,TRBV6-5,TRBJ2-7,CATQRTGGYEQYF,TGTGCCACTCAAAGGACAGGGGGCTACGAGCAGTACTTC
TRBD2,NA,TRBV7-8,TRBJ2-3,CASSLDSMGGDTDTQYF,TGTGCCAGCAGCTTAGATTCTATGGGGGGGGACACAGATACGCAGTATTTT
NA,NA,TRBV21-1,TRBJ2-7,CASSKLVGYEQYF,TGTGCCAGCAGCAAATTGGTCGGCTACGAGCAGTACTTC
NA,NA,TRBV2,TRBJ2-7,CASSERDFGSYEQYF,TGTGCCAGCAGTGAACGGGACTTTGGCTCCTACGAGCAGTACTTC
TRBD2,NA,TRBV28,TRBJ2-3,CASISGLAGGDTQYF,TGTGCCAGCATCTCCGGGCTAGCGGGAGGAGATACGCAGTATTTT
NA,NA,TRBV20-1,TRBJ2-2,CSASLAGAGELFF,TGCAGTGCTAGTTTGGCCGGGGCCGGGGAGCTGTTTTTT
TRBD1,once,TRBV18,TRBJ2-7,CASSQRTGITYEQYF,TGTGCCAGCTCACAAAGGACAGGAATTACCTACGAGCAGTACTTC
NA,NA,TRBV29-1,TRBJ1-1,CSVLQVFKTEAFF,TGCAGCGTTTTACAGGTATTCAAAACTGAAGCTTTCTTT
NA,NA,TRBV2,TRBJ1-6,CASSEAGEAVPPLHF,TGTGCCAGCAGTGAAGCGGGTGAGGCCGTTCCACCCCTCCACTTT
NA,NA,TRBV10-2,TRBJ2-5,CASSEGSLGQETQYF,TGCGCCAGCAGTGAGGGTTCCCTAGGCCAAGAGACCCAGTACTTC
TRBD2,NA,TRBV5-1,TRBJ2-3,CASTYDGTSVSDTQYF,TGCGCCAGCACTTATGATGGGACTAGCGTGTCAGATACGCAGTATTTT
TRBD1,once,TRBV29-1,TRBJ2-4,CSVDARGKDIQYF,TGCAGCGTTGATGCCAGGGGGAAGGACATTCAGTACTTC
TRBD2,once,TRBV5-4,TRBJ2-1,CASTISGRGEQFF,TGTGCCAGCACAATTAGCGGGAGGGGTGAGCAGTTCTTC
TRBD1,NA,TRBV6-6,TRBJ1-1,CASSPGTGMLNTEAFF,TGTGCCAGCAGCCCCGGGACAGGGATGCTGAACACTGAAGCTTTCTTT
NA,NA,TRBV6-4,TRBJ1-1,CASSDYRRSEAFF,TGTGCCAGCAGTGACTACCGGCGGTCTGAAGCTTTCTTT
NA,NA,TRBV19,TRBJ2-7,CASSTDTYEQYF,TGTGCCAGTAGTACCGACACCTACGAGCAGTACTTC
TRBD1,once,TRBV6-5,TRBJ1-2,CASRPAGTDYGYTF,TGTGCCAGCAGACCTGCTGGGACAGACTATGGCTACACCTTC
TRBD1,NA,TRBV4-1,TRBJ2-5,CASSQEQGETQYF,TGCGCCAGCAGCCAAGAACAGGGGGAGACCCAGTACTTC
NA,NA,TRBV6-5,TRBJ2-2,CASSYTTGELFF,TGTGCCAGCAGTTACACAACCGGGGAGCTGTTTTTT
TRBD1,NA,TRBV2,TRBJ1-1,CASSSGTGAGRAFF,TGTGCCAGCAGCTCCGGGACAGGGGCTGGTAGGGCTTTCTTT
NA,NA,TRBV28,TRBJ1-1,CASSFGVIYDSNTEAFF,TGTGCCAGCAGTTTCGGGGTCATATACGACTCTAACACTGAAGCTTTCTTT
NA,NA,TRBV5-1,TRBJ2-1,CASSLVSVQDYNEQFF,TGCGCCAGCAGCTTGGTTTCTGTCCAGGATTACAATGAGCAGTTCTTC
NA,NA,TRBV28,TRBJ2-7,CASSFGGRKGSEQYF,TGTGCCAGCAGTTTCGGGGGGCGGAAGGGGAGCGAGCAGTACTTC
NA,NA,TRBV6-4,TRBJ1-1,CASSPGWGNTEAFF,TGTGCCAGCAGTCCGGGGTGGGGAAACACTGAAGCTTTCTTT
TRBD1,many,TRBV27,TRBJ1-4,CASSLRTGEKLFF,TGTGCCAGCAGTTTAAGGACAGGGGAAAAACTGTTTTTT
TRBD1,NA,TRBV7-8,TRBJ2-7,CASSFLTGTDIYEQYF,TGTGCCAGCAGCTTTCTTACCGGGACAGACATCTACGAGCAGTACTTC
NA,NA,TRBV3-1/TRBV3-2,TRBJ1-1,CASSQEQGFGAFF,TGTGCCAGCAGCCAAGAACAGGGTTTTGGAGCTTTCTTT
NA,few,TRBV6-1,TRBJ1-5,CASSDGQSYQPQHF,TGTGCCAGCAGTGACGGACAGTCCTATCAGCCCCAGCATTTT
NA,NA,TRBV11-2,TRBJ2-7,CASSPPRRTYEQYF,TGTGCCAGCAGCCCTCCCCGGAGGACCTACGAGCAGTACTTC
NA,NA,TRBV27,TRBJ2-7,CASSLFGENEQYF,TGTGCCAGCAGTTTATTCGGGGAGAACGAGCAGTACTTC
TRBD1,NA,TRBV27,TRBJ2-7,CASSPTGAHEQYF,TGTGCCAGCAGTCCGACAGGGGCCCACGAGCAGTACTTC